This T cell receptor beta chain was obtained from a study of blood T cells in healthy people across ages. Turning to the study itself: T cells yielded about one barcoded beta molecule per two cells through template switching.

Notes on this clonotype: Its matching antigen is unknown.

Regarding the study as a whole: Any conclusive comparison of naive versus antigen-experienced cells was prevented by using unsorted PBMCs. Naive CD4+ cells and diversity were both higher in long-lived donors than in aged donors.

A minimum of 7 million PBMCs was isolated per sample. Through a sample-barcoded 5' primer and a J-beta primer mix, a second PCR was run for roughly 7 to 12 cycles. TCRdb itself ran the 5' RACE reads through MiXCR, one entry per CDR3 protein. Of about 1.8 million distinct CDR3 sequences listed, around half are singletons. The CDR3 sequence is 15 residues long. Germline loops: CDR1 SGHTA, CDR2 FQGNSA. The J segment lost 10 bases and the V segment lost 1 base, leaving 7 bases of the junction unmatched. Sequences were obtained from blood. V usage is TRBV7-2 and J usage is TRBJ1-6, with 7 bases matching TRBD1. This receptor was obtained from a woman aged 40 to 50 in good health. The CDR3 spells CASSLVQGERSPLHF. DNA for the CDR3: TGTGCCAGCAGCTTAGTCCAGGGGGAGCGGTCACCCCTCCACTTT.